The clone carrying this TCR beta chain was detected ten times or more. The data belong to a study of regulatory T cells in long-lasting Graves disease. Background on the study: Graves' patients with a new diagnosis had received antithyroid drugs under 3 months.

The length of the CDR3 is 15 residues. Germline V gene data show CDR1 as SGDLS and CDR2 as YYNGEE. Trimming at V came to 2 bases and at J to 4 bases, leaving 2 bases not matched to a gene. The time point is: newly diagnosed GD, antithyroid drugs for less than 3 months. With RNA extracted from PBMCs as input, the TCR library was made. TCR beta libraries were built with iRepertoire HTBI primers and Arm-PCR of CDR3 regions. TCRdb used MiXCR to reprocess the multiplex PCR reads, holding one entry per CDR3 protein. The profile shows hundreds of thousands of distinct CDR3 sequences, approximately 15% of them singletons. These same data were also listed under a study on T cells in Graves' hyperthyroidism and ophthalmopathy. That source notes: When ophthalmopathy did not progress within 18 months, Graves' hyperthyroidism was considered stable. Recently diagnosed hyperthyroidism of less than 2 months' duration affected patients aged 18 to 65.

The chain links TRBV9 to TRBJ1-5; 11 bases line up with TRBD1. This clonotype originated in a man aged 25-45 years with Graves disease. The input for sequencing was peripheral blood mononuclear cells (PBMCs), taken at new diagnosis, from a patient treated with antithyroid drugs. The CDR3 reads CASSVGTGGNQPQHF. CDR3 bases: TGTGCCAGCAGCGTGGGGACAGGGGGTAATCAGCCCCAGCATTTT.